This T cell receptor (beta chain) was identified during a study of blood T cell repertoires in COVID-19. Study as a whole: The recovered donors of Cohort 3 showed two negative PCRs, clearance, or symptom resolution. Some COVID-19 samples were acute and others convalescent; all came from the United States, Italy and Spain.

As processed by the authors: Quantification of nucleated cells was approximated via reference gene primer amplification. Using immunoSEQ multiplex PCR, the repertoire was profiled, and TCRdb retains in-frame clones only, with some absent. The V and J calls and clone size come from that table; D and trimming were worked out from the DNA. The sample yields more than 200,000 clones, roughly 87% seen once. The CDR3 runs to 15 residues. V was pared by 3 bases and J by 2 bases, with 15 bases between. CDR1 is SGHKS, CDR2 YYEKEE, per germline (reference sequence). The chain joins TRBV5-5 to TRBJ2-7, with D possibly matching TRBD2 (5 bases). The sequence was collected from a man aged 25 to 40 in a cohort exposed to, infected with or recovered from COVID-19 (not recorded which). Sequenced input: PBMCs or T cells enriched from blood (not recorded which). For the CDR3, the DNA is TGTGCCAGCAGCTCCGGACTGTCGGGCGCCTACGAGCAGTACTTC. It is translated as CASSSGLSGAYEQYF. Drawing the rest from reference TRBV5-5 and TRBJ2-7, the complete variable domain is DAGVTQSPTHLIKTRGQQVTLRCSPISGHKSVSWYQQVLGQGPQFIFQYYEKEERGRGNFPDRFSARQFPNYSSELNVNALLLGDSALYLCASSSGLSGAYEQYFGPGTRLTVT.